The present T cell receptor beta chain was sequenced within a study of CD8 T cells in Susac syndrome. Reverse transcription of about 0.45 to 1 ug RNA used random hexamers. One entry per CDR3 protein, called by TCRdb with MiXCR from the immunoSEQ multiplex PCR reads. There are 160,000 or so distinct CDR3 sequences in the sample; 85% to 95% occur only once, and over 0.2% lies in the top ten. High-throughput TCR beta sequencing covered peripheral CD8+ and CD4+ T cells. The authors negatively isolated CD8+ and CD4+ T cells and FACS-enriched TEMRA cells. This CDR3 contains 13 residues. Trimming cost V 5 bases and J 3 bases, with 10 bases left between them. CDR1 and CDR2 (germline): LNHDA, SQIVND (reference sequence).

The material sequenced was CD8+ T cells from PBMCs. The V and J genes are TRBV19 and TRBJ1-1; D is ambiguous. The clonotype was recovered from a human donor with multiple sclerosis. The CDR3 reads CASSPEGDTEAFF. The CDR3 DNA is TGTGCCAGTAGTCCCGAAGGCGACACTGAAGCTTTCTTT.